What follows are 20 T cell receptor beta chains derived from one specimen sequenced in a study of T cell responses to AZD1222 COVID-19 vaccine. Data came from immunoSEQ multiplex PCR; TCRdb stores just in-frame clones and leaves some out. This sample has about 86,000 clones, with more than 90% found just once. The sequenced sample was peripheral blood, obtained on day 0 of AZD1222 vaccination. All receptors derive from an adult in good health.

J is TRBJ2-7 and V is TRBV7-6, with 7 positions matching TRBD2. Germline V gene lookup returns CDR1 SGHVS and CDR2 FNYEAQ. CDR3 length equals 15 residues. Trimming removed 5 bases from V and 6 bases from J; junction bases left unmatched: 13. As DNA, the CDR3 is TGTGCCAGCAGCCACCCGATGGGGGGGACCTCCGAGCAGTACTTC. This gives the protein CASSHPMGGTSEQYF.

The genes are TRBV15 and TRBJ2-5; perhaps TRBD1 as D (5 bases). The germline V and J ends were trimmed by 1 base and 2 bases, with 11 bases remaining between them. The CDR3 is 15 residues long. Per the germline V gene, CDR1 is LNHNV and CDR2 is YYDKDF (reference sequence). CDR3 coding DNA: TGTGCCACCAGCAGAGTGGCAGGGCCGCAAGAGACCCAGTACTTC. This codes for CATSRVAGPQETQYF.

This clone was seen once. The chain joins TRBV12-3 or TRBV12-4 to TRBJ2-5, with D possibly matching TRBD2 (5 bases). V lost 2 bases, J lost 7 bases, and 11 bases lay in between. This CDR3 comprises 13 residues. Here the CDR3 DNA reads TGTGCCAGCAGTTTATCGGAGAGGGCGACCCAGTACTTC. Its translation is CASSLSERATQYF.

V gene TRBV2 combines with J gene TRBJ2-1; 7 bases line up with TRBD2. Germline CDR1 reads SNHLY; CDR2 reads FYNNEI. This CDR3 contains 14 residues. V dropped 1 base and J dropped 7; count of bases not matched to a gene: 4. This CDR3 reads CASSEGSGGNEQFF. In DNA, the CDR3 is TGTGCCAGCAGTGAAGGTTCGGGGGGAAATGAGCAGTTCTTC.

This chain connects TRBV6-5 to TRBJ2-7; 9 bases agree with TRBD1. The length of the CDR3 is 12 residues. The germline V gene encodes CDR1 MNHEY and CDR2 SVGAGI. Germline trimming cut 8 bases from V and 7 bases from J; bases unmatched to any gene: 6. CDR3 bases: TGTGCCAGCCAGGGGACAGGGTGGGAGCAGTACTTC. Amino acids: CASQGTGWEQYF.

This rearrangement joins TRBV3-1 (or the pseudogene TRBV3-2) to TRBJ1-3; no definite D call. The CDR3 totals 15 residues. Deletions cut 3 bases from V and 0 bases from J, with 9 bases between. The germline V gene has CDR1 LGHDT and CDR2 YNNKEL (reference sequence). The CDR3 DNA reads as TGTGCCAGCAGCCAGGGCTCGACCTCTGGAAACACCATATATTTT. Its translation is CASSQGSTSGNTIYF.

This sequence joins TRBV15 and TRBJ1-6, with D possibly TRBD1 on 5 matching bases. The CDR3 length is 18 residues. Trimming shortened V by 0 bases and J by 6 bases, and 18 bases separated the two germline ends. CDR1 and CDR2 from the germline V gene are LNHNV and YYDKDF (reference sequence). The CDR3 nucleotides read TGTGCCACCAGCAGAGATGGGCTCGCGAGACAGATTAATTCACCCCTCCACTTT. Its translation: CATSRDGLARQINSPLHF.

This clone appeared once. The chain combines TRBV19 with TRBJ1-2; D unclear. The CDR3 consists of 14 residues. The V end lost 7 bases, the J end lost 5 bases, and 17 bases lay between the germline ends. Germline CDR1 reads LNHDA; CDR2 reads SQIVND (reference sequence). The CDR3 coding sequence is TGTGCCAGTACTGGGCAGACCCAAGGGTATGGCTACACCTTC. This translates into CASTGQTQGYGYTF.

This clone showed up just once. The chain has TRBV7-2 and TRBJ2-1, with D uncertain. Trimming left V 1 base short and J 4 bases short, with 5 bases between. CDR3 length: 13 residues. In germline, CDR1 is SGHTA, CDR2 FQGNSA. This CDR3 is CASSLVVYNEQFF. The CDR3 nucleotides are TGTGCCAGCAGCTTAGTCGTATACAATGAGCAGTTCTTC. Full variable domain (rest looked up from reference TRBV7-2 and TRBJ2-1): GAGVSQSPSNKVTEKGKDVELRCDPISGHTALYWYRQSLGQGLEFLIYFQGNSAPDKSGLPSDRFSAERTGGSVSTLTIQRTQQEDSAVYLCASSLVVYNEQFFGPGTRLTVL.

CDR3 nucleotide sequence: TGTGCCAGCAGGGAGGGGACCGCGAGCCGTAGGGAGCAGTACTTC. This codes for CASREGTASRREQYF. The chain is built from TRBV27 and TRBJ2-7, with a weak D call TRBD2 (6 bases). Trimming removed 6 bases at V and 7 bases at J, with 22 bases between. The germline V gene has CDR1 MNHEY and CDR2 SMNVEV (reference sequence). The CDR3 runs to 15 residues.

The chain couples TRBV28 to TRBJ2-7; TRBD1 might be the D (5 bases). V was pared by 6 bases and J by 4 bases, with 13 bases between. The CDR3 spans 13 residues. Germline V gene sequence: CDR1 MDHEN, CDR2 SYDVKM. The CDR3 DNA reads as TGTGCCAGCAGGTCAGGGAATGGGTACGAGCAGTACTTC. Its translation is CASRSGNGYEQYF.

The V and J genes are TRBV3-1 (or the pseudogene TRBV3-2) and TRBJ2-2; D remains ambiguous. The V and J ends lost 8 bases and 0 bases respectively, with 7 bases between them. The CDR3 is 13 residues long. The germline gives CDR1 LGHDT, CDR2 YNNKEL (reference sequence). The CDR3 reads CASVSPNTGELFF. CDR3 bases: TGTGCCAGCGTTTCACCGAACACCGGGGAGCTGTTTTTT.

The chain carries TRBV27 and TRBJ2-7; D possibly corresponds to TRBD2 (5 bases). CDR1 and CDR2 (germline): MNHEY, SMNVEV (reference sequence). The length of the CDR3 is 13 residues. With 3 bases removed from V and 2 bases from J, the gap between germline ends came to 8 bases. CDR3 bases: TGTGCCAGCAGTTTGAAGCGGACCTACGAGCAGTACTTC. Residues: CASSLKRTYEQYF.

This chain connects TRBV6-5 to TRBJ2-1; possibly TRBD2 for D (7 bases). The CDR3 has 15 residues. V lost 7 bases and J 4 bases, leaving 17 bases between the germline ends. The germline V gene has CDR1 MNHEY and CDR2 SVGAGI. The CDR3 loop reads CASIPRGAGYNEQFF. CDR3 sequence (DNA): TGTGCCAGCATCCCCCGGGGGGCCGGGTACAATGAGCAGTTCTTC.

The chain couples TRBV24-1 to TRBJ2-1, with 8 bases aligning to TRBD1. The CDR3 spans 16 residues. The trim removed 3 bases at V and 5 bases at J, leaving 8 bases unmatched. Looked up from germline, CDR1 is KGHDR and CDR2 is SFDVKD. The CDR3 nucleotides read TGTGCCACCAGTGATGGGGGGACAGGATTTCACAATGAGCAGTTCTTC. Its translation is CATSDGGTGFHNEQFF.

CDR3 protein: CASSSGHEQFF. The CDR3 DNA follows: TGTGCCAGCAGTTCAGGGCATGAGCAGTTCTTC. The rearrangement uses TRBV27 and TRBJ2-1, with a weak D call TRBD1 (5 bases). Germline CDR1 MNHEY, CDR2 SMNVEV (reference sequence). CDR3 length: 11 residues. V dropped 4 bases and J dropped 8 bases, with 6 bases sitting between them.

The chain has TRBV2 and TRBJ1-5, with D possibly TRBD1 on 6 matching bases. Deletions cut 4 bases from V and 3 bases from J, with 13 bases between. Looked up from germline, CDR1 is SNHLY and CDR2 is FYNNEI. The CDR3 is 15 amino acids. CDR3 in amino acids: CASSVSGQNNQPQHF. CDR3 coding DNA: TGTGCCAGCAGTGTTAGCGGACAGAACAATCAGCCCCAGCATTTT.

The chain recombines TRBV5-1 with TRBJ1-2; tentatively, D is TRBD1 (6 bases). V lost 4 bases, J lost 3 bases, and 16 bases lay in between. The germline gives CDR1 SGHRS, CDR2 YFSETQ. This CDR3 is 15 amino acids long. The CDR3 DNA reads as TGCGCCAGCAGCCCCGGCGGGGGGCTGGACTATGGCTACACCTTC. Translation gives CASSPGGGLDYGYTF. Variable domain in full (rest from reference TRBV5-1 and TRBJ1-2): KAGVTQTPRYLIKTRGQQVTLSCSPISGHRSVSWYQQTPGQGLQFLFEYFSETQRNKGNFPGRFSGRQFSNSRSEMNVSTLELGDSALYLCASSPGGGLDYGYTFGSGTRLTVV.

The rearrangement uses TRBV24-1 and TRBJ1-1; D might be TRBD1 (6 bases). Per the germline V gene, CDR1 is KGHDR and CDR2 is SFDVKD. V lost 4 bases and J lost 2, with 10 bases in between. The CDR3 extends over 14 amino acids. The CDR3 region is CATSEYRENTEAFF. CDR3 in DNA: TGTGCCACCAGTGAATACAGGGAAAACACTGAAGCTTTCTTT.

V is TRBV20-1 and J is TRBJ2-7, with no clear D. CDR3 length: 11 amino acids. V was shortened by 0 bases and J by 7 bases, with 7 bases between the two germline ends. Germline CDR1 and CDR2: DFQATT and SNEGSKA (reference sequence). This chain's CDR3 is CSARDLGEQYF. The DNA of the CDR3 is TGCAGTGCTAGAGATCTGGGAGAGCAGTACTTC.